Sequencing of this T cell receptor beta chain was carried out in a study of T-cell memory formation after mild COVID-19. Study details: Largely donor-specific sequence clusters came from a couple of donors.

Each CDR3 protein gets one entry after TCRdb re-called the 5' RACE reads with MiXCR. The sample yields under 600,000 distinct CDR3 sequences, about 20% seen once. This clonotype was counted only a few times. What it binds is unknown. Study-wide points: Memory sampled before infection contained some responding clones, suggesting cross-reactive memory joined.

The CDR3 consists of 12 residues. V lost 6 bases, J lost 6 bases, and 8 bases lay in between. Germline V CDR1 and CDR2: MNHEY, SVGEGT. This sequence joins TRBV6-2 or TRBV6-3 and TRBJ2-2; no reliable D call. Material for sequencing was PBMCs or a T cell subset sorted from them (not recorded which). This TCR came from an adult woman who had mild COVID-19 (a few samples of this study predate the infection). Cell type and time point are not known. The CDR3 region is CASRAVAGELFF. The CDR3 nucleotides are TGTGCCAGCAGAGCCGTAGCCGGGGAGCTGTTTTTT.